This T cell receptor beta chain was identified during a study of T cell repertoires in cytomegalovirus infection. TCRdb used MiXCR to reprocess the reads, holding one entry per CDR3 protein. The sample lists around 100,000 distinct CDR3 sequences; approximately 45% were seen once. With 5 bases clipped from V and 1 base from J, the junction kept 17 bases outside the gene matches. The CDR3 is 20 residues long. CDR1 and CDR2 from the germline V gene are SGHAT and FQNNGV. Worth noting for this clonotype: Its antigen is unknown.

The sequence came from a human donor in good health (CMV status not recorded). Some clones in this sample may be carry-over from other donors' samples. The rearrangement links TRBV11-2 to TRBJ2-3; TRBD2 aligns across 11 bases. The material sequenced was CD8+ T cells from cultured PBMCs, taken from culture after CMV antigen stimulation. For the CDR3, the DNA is TGTGCCAGCAGCCGGGGCCCCAGGACTAGCGGGCTCGAGGGCACAGATACGCAGTATTTT. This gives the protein CASSRGPRTSGLEGTDTQYF.